The entry below describes one T cell receptor beta chain. This CDR3 is built from 14 residues. The germline V gene encodes CDR1 SGHDT and CDR2 YYEEEE. Deletions cut 1 base from V and 0 bases from J, with 7 bases between. Deep was the level used in running the assay. Data came from immunoSEQ multiplex PCR; TCRdb stores just in-frame clones and leaves some out. The sample lists about 600,000 clones; roughly 97% were seen once. The data derive from a study of shared clonotypes between healthy human individuals. J is TRBJ1-1 and V is TRBV5-6; no clear D. The clonotype was recovered from a woman younger than 45 in good health. What was sequenced was naive CD4+ T cells sorted from blood. The subset here: CD45RA+ positively selected. The CDR3 bases are TGTGCCAGCAGCTTGACCGGGGTGAACACTGAAGCTTTCTTT. It translates to CASSLTGVNTEAFF.